One sample yielded the 26 T cell receptor beta chains listed below, sequenced in a study of T cell repertoires in cytomegalovirus infection. These receptors are not linked to any known antigen. TCRdb re-called the reads with MiXCR, one entry per CDR3 protein. Among over 45,000 distinct CDR3 sequences listed, roughly a fifth were seen once. The sequenced sample was CD8+ T cells from cultured PBMCs, obtained from culture after CMV antigen stimulation. Receptor source: a human donor in good health (CMV status not recorded). Some clones in this sample may be carry-over from other donors' samples.

Many counts were recorded for this clonotype. The J gene is TRBJ2-7, the V gene TRBV11-2, with D perhaps TRBD1 (5 bases). Per the germline V gene, CDR1 is SGHAT and CDR2 is FQNNGV. This CDR3 spans 16 amino acids. Deletions cut 0 bases from V and 0 bases from J, with 12 bases between. The CDR3 DNA sequence: TGTGCCAGCAGCTTAGATGGCAGGGAACCCTCCTACGAGCAGTACTTC. This translates into CASSLDGREPSYEQYF.

This clonotype was counted at least ten times. This chain uses TRBV7-8 with TRBJ1-3; D call uncertain. Looked up from germline, CDR1 is SGHVS and CDR2 is FQNEAQ. The CDR3 is 13 residues long. V lost 4 bases, J lost 0 bases, and 4 bases lay in between. The CDR3 reads CASSSNSGNTIYF. The CDR3 DNA reads TGTGCCAGCAGCTCAAACTCTGGAAACACCATATATTTT.

This clonotype was picked up many times. The rearrangement joins TRBV6-5 to TRBJ1-4, with 7 bases identical to TRBD1. Per germline, CDR1 MNHEY and CDR2 SVGAGI. The CDR3 is 15 amino acids. Losses at the gene ends were 0 bases for V and 6 bases for J; bases not matched to a gene: 4. This CDR3 reads CASSYSTGEYEKLFF. The DNA of the CDR3 is TGTGCCAGCAGTTACTCCACAGGGGAATATGAAAAACTGTTTTTT.

There are a few counts of this clonotype. The chain has TRBV20-1 and TRBJ2-1; 9 nucleotides align to TRBD2. V lost 1 base to trimming and J lost 9 bases; unmatched junction nucleotides: 7. Germline values: CDR1 DFQATT, CDR2 SNEGSKA (reference sequence). This CDR3 is 14 amino acids long. Here the CDR3 DNA reads TGCAGTGCTAGAGGGCGGGAGGGAAACGGTGAGCAGTTCTTC. Its translation is CSARGREGNGEQFF.

There are a few counts of this clonotype. The gene calls are TRBV5-1 and TRBJ1-1; 7 bases are shared with TRBD1. Trimming removed 2 bases from V and 11 bases from J; junction bases left unmatched: 12. The CDR3 loop spans 14 amino acids. CDR1 and CDR2 from the germline V gene are SGHRS and YFSETQ. The CDR3 protein is CASSFTGTDDGAFF. For the CDR3, the DNA is TGCGCCAGCAGCTTTACGGGGACAGACGACGGGGCTTTCTTT.

This clonotype was seen more than once but under ten times. V usage is TRBV27 and J usage is TRBJ1-2; TRBD1 agrees at 10 bases. CDR1 and CDR2 (germline): MNHEY, SMNVEV (reference sequence). The CDR3 spans 13 residues. The V gene end was trimmed by 5 bases and the J gene end by 7 bases; junction bases not matched to a gene: 4. CDR3: CASSLDRGSGYTF. CDR3 bases: TGTGCCAGCAGTCTGGACAGGGGGAGTGGCTACACCTTC.

The chain joins TRBV27 to TRBJ1-2, with TRBD1 identical over 11 bases. Germline-derived CDR1 and CDR2 are MNHEY and SMNVEV (reference sequence). Trimming at V came to 6 bases and at J to 8 bases, leaving 17 bases not matched to a gene. The CDR3 runs to 17 residues. CDR3 residues: CASSRIRTDRGLEGYTF. DNA for the CDR3: TGTGCCAGCAGCCGGATACGTACGGACAGGGGGCTGGAAGGCTACACCTTC.

The chain employs TRBV6-4 and TRBJ2-1; TRBD2 matches at 13 bases. V shed 4 bases and J 9 bases; nucleotides not matched to a gene: 6. Germline assignment: CDR1 MRHNA and CDR2 SNTAGT. The CDR3 sequence is 15 residues long. CDR3 DNA: TGTGCCAGCAGTGGACTAGCGGGAGGTGTTAGTGAGCAGTTCTTC. This sequence encodes CASSGLAGGVSEQFF.

This rearrangement joins TRBV12-3 or TRBV12-4 to TRBJ1-5; maybe TRBD1 (5 bases). The CDR3 spans 13 residues. With 7 bases removed from V and 8 bases from J, the gap between germline ends came to 15 bases. Here the CDR3 DNA reads TGTGCCAGCAATAGGGGCGAATGGGAGCCCCAGCATTTT. Translating it yields CASNRGEWEPQHF.

The V gene is TRBV6-2 or TRBV6-3, the J gene TRBJ2-7; TRBD1 aligns across 7 bases. The CDR3 consists of 14 residues. Germline loops: CDR1 MNHEY, CDR2 SVGEGT. Trimming removed 5 bases from V and 3 bases from J; junction bases left unmatched: 7. Here the CDR3 DNA reads TGTGCCAGCAGTGCACAGGGGTGGGACTACGAGCAGTACTTC. Its protein product is CASSAQGWDYEQYF.

The table lists this clonotype with many counts. The chain employs TRBV7-3 and TRBJ1-1; no reliable D call. The V end was cut by 2 bases, the J end by 4 bases, with 8 bases between. The CDR3 runs 13 residues. CDR1 is SGHTA and CDR2 is FQGTGA in the germline V gene. CDR3 in amino acids: CASSLSGATEAFF. DNA of the CDR3: TGTGCCAGCAGCTTATCCGGAGCCACTGAAGCTTTCTTT.

Remarks on this clonotype: One base away lies a much larger clone, so this may be a sequencing read error. The V gene is TRBV12-3 or TRBV12-4, the J gene TRBJ1-6; D unresolved. The CDR3 runs to 12 residues. In DNA, the CDR3 is TGTGCCAGCAGAACCTGGGATTCATCCCTCCACTTT. Its translation is CASRTWDSSLHF.

About this clonotype: With a much larger clone just one base away, this may be a read error. The V gene is TRBV4-3, the J gene TRBJ2-6; no definite D call. Looked up from germline, CDR1 is LGHNA and CDR2 is YSLEER. This CDR3 is 15 amino acids long. CDR3 sequence reads: CVSSQDRSEANVLTF. For the CDR3, the DNA is TGCGTCAGCAGCCAAGATCGCTCGGAGGCCAACGTCCTGACTTTC.

This clonotype was detected a few times. The V and J genes are TRBV27 and TRBJ1-1, with 8 bases identical to TRBD1. Trimming removed 4 bases from V and 0 bases from J; junction bases left unmatched: 4. Germline V gene lookup returns CDR1 MNHEY and CDR2 SMNVEV (reference sequence). The CDR3 runs 15 residues. In nucleotides, the CDR3 is TGTGCCAGCAGTTCCAGACAGGGGATGAACACTGAAGCTTTCTTT. It is translated as CASSSRQGMNTEAFF.

This clonotype was seen many times. V and J are TRBV7-6 and TRBJ2-7; 9 positions agree with TRBD1. Germline-derived CDR1 and CDR2 are SGHVS and FNYEAQ. The CDR3 runs to 16 residues. J was trimmed by 3 bases and V by 4 bases; bases with no gene match: 10. Written as DNA, the CDR3 is TGTGCCAGCAGCTCACAAGGGACAGGGAAGGACTACGAGCAGTACTTC. Its translation: CASSSQGTGKDYEQYF.

This clonotype was counted only a few times. The DNA for the CDR3 is TGTGCCAGCAGTTTCCGACTAGCGGGGGGGCCGGAGCAGTTCTTC. Protein: CASSFRLAGGPEQFF. J is TRBJ2-1 and V is TRBV28, with 14 bases matching TRBD2. Germline V gene sequence: CDR1 MDHEN, CDR2 SYDVKM. After removal of 3 bases from V and 10 bases from J, the junction contained 5 bases not matched to a gene. There are 15 residues in the CDR3. Complete variable domain (other parts from reference TRBV28 and TRBJ2-1): DVKVTQSSRYLVKRTGEKVFLECVQDMDHENMFWYRQDPGLGLRLIYFSYDVKMKEKGDIPEGYSVSREKKERFSLILESASTNQTSMYLCASSFRLAGGPEQFFGPGTRLTVL.

This clonotype turned up a few times. J is TRBJ2-7 and V is TRBV23-1; 9 bases fit TRBD1. TRBV23-1 is marked as an open reading frame, function uncertain. Trimming at V came to 9 bases and at J to 1 base, leaving 7 bases not matched to a gene. The CDR3 has 14 residues. The CDR3 is CASPGQGVSYEQYF. The CDR3 DNA reads as TGCGCCAGTCCGGGACAGGGCGTTTCCTACGAGCAGTACTTC.

This clonotype was detected many times. The chain couples TRBV19 to TRBJ2-1; D uncertain. The V end was cut by 3 bases, the J end by 0 bases, with 9 bases between. This CDR3 comprises 15 residues. Germline CDR1 reads LNHDA; CDR2 reads SQIVND (reference sequence). CDR3 DNA: TGTGCCAGTAGTATTAGGGCGGCCTCCTACAATGAGCAGTTCTTC. Translation: CASSIRAASYNEQFF.

The rearrangement joins TRBV30 to TRBJ2-1, with D unclear. CDR3 length: 13 residues. Germline loops: CDR1 GTSNPN, CDR2 SVGIG (reference sequence). The V end lost 4 bases, the J end lost 1 base, and 8 bases lay between the germline ends. This CDR3 is CAWKTSSYNEQFF. CDR3 in DNA: TGTGCCTGGAAGACATCATCCTACAATGAGCAGTTCTTC.

V gene TRBV9 combines with J gene TRBJ1-5, with 9 bases that match TRBD1. J was trimmed by 4 bases and V by 3 bases; bases with no gene match: 5. Germline V gives CDR1 SGDLS, CDR2 YYNGEE. This CDR3 has 15 amino acids. CDR3 DNA sequence: TGTGCCAGCAGCGCTACAGGGGGCACAAATCAGCCCCAGCATTTT. Translation: CASSATGGTNQPQHF.

This clonotype came up many times. At one of its ends the junction is not consistent with the germline gene, which may arise from a read error. The V and J genes are TRBV2 and TRBJ1-6; D is unresolved. Germline V CDR1 and CDR2: SNHLY, FYNNEI. This CDR3 spans 11 amino acids. The CDR3 spells CASSPATLADF. The DNA of the CDR3 is TGTGCCAGCAGTCCAGCGACCCTCGCAGACTTT. Using reference TRBV2 and TRBJ1-6 for the parts outside the CDR3, the full variable domain is EPEVTQTPSHQVTQMGQEVILRCVPISNHLYFYWYRQILGQKVEFLVSFYNNEISEKSEIFDDQFSVERPDGSNFTLKIRSTKLEDSAMYFCASSPATLADFGNGTRLTVT.

The V call is TRBV19, the J call TRBJ1-1; D not resolved. V was clipped by 6 bases and J by 4 bases, with 18 bases between them. The CDR3 has 15 amino acids. Germline V gene data show CDR1 as LNHDA and CDR2 as SQIVND (reference sequence). The CDR3: CASSPRVGMGTEAFF. The CDR3 DNA follows: TGTGCCAGTAGCCCCCGGGTAGGGATGGGCACTGAAGCTTTCTTT.

This clonotype was detected many times. J is TRBJ1-1 and V is TRBV12-3 or TRBV12-4; weak D call: TRBD1 (6 bases). CDR3 length: 13 residues. Trimming pared 8 bases from V and 7 bases from J, leaving 17 bases between. In nucleotides, the CDR3 is TGTGCCAGCTACTCACAGCTACAGGGTGAAGCTTTCTTT. Protein sequence: CASYSQLQGEAFF.

This clonotype was found a few times. The chain recombines TRBV7-6 with TRBJ2-3; TRBD1 agrees at 7 bases. Germline V gives CDR1 SGHVS, CDR2 FNYEAQ. The CDR3 contains 17 residues. With V trimmed by 5 bases and J by 2 bases, 13 bases remained unmatched. The CDR3 loop reads CASSLKPGQQITDTQYF. The CDR3 bases are TGTGCCAGCAGCCTAAAACCGGGACAGCAGATCACAGATACGCAGTATTTT.

The rearrangement joins TRBV7-2 to TRBJ1-1, with D unresolved. CDR3 length: 13 amino acids. V was cut by 5 bases and J by 0 bases, with 7 bases left in between. Looked up from germline, CDR1 is SGHTA and CDR2 is FQGNSA. The CDR3 loop is CASSHLMNTEAFF. For the CDR3, the DNA is TGTGCCAGCAGCCACCTTATGAACACTGAAGCTTTCTTT. Supplemented by reference TRBV7-2 and TRBJ1-1, the full variable domain reads GAGVSQSPSNKVTEKGKDVELRCDPISGHTALYWYRQSLGQGLEFLIYFQGNSAPDKSGLPSDRFSAERTGGSVSTLTIQRTQQEDSAVYLCASSHLMNTEAFFGQGTRLTVV.

This clonotype was recorded many times. This sequence joins TRBV10-2 and TRBJ1-1; D is possibly TRBD1 (5 bases). The CDR3 consists of 16 residues. The V and J ends lost 4 bases and 1 base respectively, with 16 bases between them. Germline V gene sequence: CDR1 WSHSY, CDR2 SAAADI. Here the CDR3 DNA reads TGCGCCAGCAGTGTCTCTGGACAATTGGCGAACACTGAAGCTTTCTTT. Translated, it gives CASSVSGQLANTEAFF.